This T cell receptor (beta chain) was found in a study of CD8 T cells in Susac syndrome (dated by TCRdb to about 2019). With respect to the entire study: The study used repertoire sequencing to test whether antigen drove CD8+ T cell activation and differentiation in Susac syndrome. Summary of the overall study and its limitations: The number of individuals in the TCR sequencing and HLA analysis was acknowledged as relatively small.

About this clonotype itself: Which antigen it targets is not known. Base qualities are not recorded, but no much larger clone differs from it by a single base.

Peripheral blood CD8+ and CD4+ T cells from healthy donors, Susac syndrome patients and multiple sclerosis patients were profiled using high-throughput TCR beta sequencing. Healthy donors were age- and sex-matched controls. CD8+ TEMRA cells were enriched by FACS, while bulk CD8+ and CD4+ T cells were purified by magnetic negative isolation. Blood was drawn into EDTA tubes, processed within 24 hours, and PBMCs were isolated by density gradient centrifugation. PBMCs destined for TCR sequencing were cryopreserved in liquid nitrogen and later thawed in a 37 °C water bath. Purity of sorted or isolated CD4+, CD8+ and CD8+ TEMRA cells was at least 90%. From the cysteine up to the phenylalanine, the CDR3 has a length of 13 residues. Solely the CDR3 DNA is kept, with 39 bases framed from the first base. CDR1 and CDR2 were assigned from the germline V gene (reference sequence) as DFQATT and SNEGSKA. V was cut back by 6 bases and J by 7 bases, leaving a gap of 16 bases between them.

RNA was extracted using the RNeasy kit, and roughly 0.5 to 1 microgram was reverse transcribed with random hexamers. TCR beta CDR3 regions were amplified with the immunoSEQ multiplex PCR assay covering 54 Vbeta and 13 Jbeta segments. Bias from PCR amplification was corrected by using a synthetic template baseline for primer optimization and for computational correction. In the authors' own workflow: Only productive sequences were kept, with reads annotated to V, D and J genes according to IMGT and analyzed in immunoSEQ Analyzer. Clonality was calculated as one minus the Shannon entropy normalized by log2 of the number of productive unique sequences. For each patient and control, public and private clones were evaluated within the 100 most prevalent clones. Clones were defined as Susac-specific when absent from the healthy and MS cohorts, from fewer than 1,200 published viral clones and from other ImmuneACCESS disease sequences. The raw public data were reprocessed by TCRdb itself: fastp quality trimming at Q25, MiXCR clonotype calling, in-frame beta chains only. Each CDR3 protein appears once, grouped with its most common genes and DNA. The V and J calls here are based on TCRdb, not the publication. This sample holds roughly 200,000 distinct CDR3 sequences; about 95% were observed only once. The ten largest account for 0.085% to 0.11% of the sample.

The sequenced material came from CD4+ T cells from PBMCs. The chain links TRBV20-1 with TRBJ2-1, with TRBD2 tentatively as D gene (5 bases match). The TCR originated in a human donor in good health. The nucleotide sequence reads as follows: TGCAGTGCCTCTAGGGCCCGAGGGAATGAGCAGTTCTTC. This yields the protein CSASRARGNEQFF.